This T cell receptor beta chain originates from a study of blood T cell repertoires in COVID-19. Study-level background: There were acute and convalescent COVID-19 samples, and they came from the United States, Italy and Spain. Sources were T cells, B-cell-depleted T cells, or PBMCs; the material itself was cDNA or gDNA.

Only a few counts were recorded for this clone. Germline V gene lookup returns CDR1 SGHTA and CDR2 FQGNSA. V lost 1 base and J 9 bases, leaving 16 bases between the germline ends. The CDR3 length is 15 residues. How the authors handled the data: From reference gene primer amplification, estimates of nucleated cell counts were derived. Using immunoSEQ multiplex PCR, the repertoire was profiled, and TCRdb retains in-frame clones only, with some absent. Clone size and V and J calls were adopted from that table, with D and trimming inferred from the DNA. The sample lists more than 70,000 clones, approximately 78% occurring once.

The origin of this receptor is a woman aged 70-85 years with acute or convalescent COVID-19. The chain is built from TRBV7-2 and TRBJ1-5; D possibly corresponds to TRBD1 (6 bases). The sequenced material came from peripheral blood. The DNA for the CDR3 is TGTGCCAGCAGCTTAGAGGGGGTAAGGTGGCGGCCCCAGCATTTT. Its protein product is CASSLEGVRWRPQHF.